Sequencing of this TCR beta chain was carried out in a study of T cells after posttransplantation cyclophosphamide. The repertoire was sequenced with immunoSEQ multiplex PCR; TCRdb's copy has only in-frame clones and lacks some. Listed for the sample are about 26,000 clones, none seen a single time. In germline, CDR1 is MNHEY, CDR2 SVGAGI. This CDR3 contains 15 residues. Unmatched junction bases numbered 1, after V lost 0 bases and J lost 2 bases. This clone was seen many times. Sample: PBMCs. The receptor was derived from a man aged 50 to 60 in good health, CMV-negative, and a related stem cell transplant donor. The rearrangement uses TRBV6-5 and TRBJ2-7; 10 bases align to TRBD1. The CDR3 reads CASSYSDRGAYEQYF. CDR3 bases: TGTGCCAGCAGTTACTCGGACAGGGGGGCCTACGAGCAGTACTTC.